Shown below are 2 T cell receptor beta chains from a single sample sequenced in a study of control samples from healthy donors and cancer patients. Method: immunoSEQ multiplex PCR; TCRdb's copy keeps in-frame clones and lacks some. The sample lists 100,000 to 150,000 clones, less than 90% occurring once. Sequencing input: blood. The receptors were sampled from a man aged 18 to 29 in good health.

The genes are TRBV7-8 and TRBJ2-7; 8 bases fit TRBD2. The CDR3 length is 14 residues. V trimming: 3 bases; J trimming: 7 bases; junction bases outside the gene matches: 8. Germline V gives CDR1 SGHVS, CDR2 FQNEAQ. This CDR3 reads CASSLSGSQGEQYF. In DNA form, the CDR3 reads TGTGCCAGCAGCTTGAGCGGGAGTCAGGGGGAGCAGTACTTC. The full variable domain, completed using reference TRBV7-8 and TRBJ2-7, is GAGVSQSPRYKVAKRGQDVALRCDPISGHVSLFWYQQALGQGPEFLTYFQNEAQLDKSGLPSDRFFAERPEGSVSTLKIQRTQQEDSAVYLCASSLSGSQGEQYFGPGTRLTVT.

The rearrangement links TRBV29-1 to TRBJ1-2; TRBD1 agrees at 7 bases. V lost 6 bases to trimming and J lost 7 bases; unmatched junction nucleotides: 8. Germline lookup yields CDR1 SQVTM and CDR2 ANQGSEA. The CDR3 runs to 12 residues. The CDR3 DNA sequence: TGCAGCGTAACACAGGGGTTGGCTGGCTACACCTTC. This gives the protein CSVTQGLAGYTF.